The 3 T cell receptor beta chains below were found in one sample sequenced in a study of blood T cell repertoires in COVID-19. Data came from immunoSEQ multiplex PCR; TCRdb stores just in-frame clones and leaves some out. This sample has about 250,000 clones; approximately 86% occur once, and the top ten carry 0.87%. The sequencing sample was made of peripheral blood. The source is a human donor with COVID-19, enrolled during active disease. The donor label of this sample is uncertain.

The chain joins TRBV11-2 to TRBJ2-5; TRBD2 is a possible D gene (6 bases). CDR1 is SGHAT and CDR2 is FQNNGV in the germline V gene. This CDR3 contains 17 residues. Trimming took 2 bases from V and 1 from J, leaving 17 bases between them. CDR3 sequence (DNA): TGTGCCAGCAGCTTAAGCTCTTATGCGGGGACCCAAGAGACCCAGTACTTC. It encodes CASSLSSYAGTQETQYF.

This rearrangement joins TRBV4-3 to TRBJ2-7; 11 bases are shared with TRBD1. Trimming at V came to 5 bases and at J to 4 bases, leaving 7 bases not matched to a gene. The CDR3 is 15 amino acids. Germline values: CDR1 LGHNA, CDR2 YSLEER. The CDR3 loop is CASSARTGGRYEQYF. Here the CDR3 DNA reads TGCGCCAGCAGCGCGAGGACAGGGGGCAGGTACGAGCAGTACTTC.

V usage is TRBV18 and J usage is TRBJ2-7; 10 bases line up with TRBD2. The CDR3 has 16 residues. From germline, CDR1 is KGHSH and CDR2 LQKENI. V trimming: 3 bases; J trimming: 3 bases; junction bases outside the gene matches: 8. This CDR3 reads CASSPLSGRADYEQYF. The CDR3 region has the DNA TGTGCCAGCTCACCGCTCAGCGGGAGGGCCGACTACGAGCAGTACTTC.